These 23 T cell receptor beta chains came from one sample sequenced in a study of early T cells in non-severe SARS-CoV-2 infection (dated by TCRdb to about 2021). Library preparation employed 5' RACE. For sequencing, a NextSeq 500 was employed. The public reads were quality trimmed at Q25 with fastp and then assembled into clones with MiXCR by TCRdb, keeping productive beta chains. For every CDR3 protein sequence, its rows merge into one entry that carries the most common genes and DNA. Across this sample there are approximately 89,000 distinct CDR3 sequences, with around 15% seen only once. The ten largest clones capture around 3.3% of the sample. The sequencing sample was made of whole blood. The receptors were gathered from an adult who was a healthcare worker with PCR-confirmed SARS-CoV-2 infection or an uninfected control (not recorded which).

This chain uses TRBV5-1 with TRBJ2-1; 13 positions agree with TRBD2. J gave up 0 bases and V 5 bases, and 5 bases lay outside the gene matches. The CDR3 sequence is 17 residues long. The germline gives CDR1 SGHRS, CDR2 YFSETQ. The CDR3 spells CASSQGLAGPSYNEQFF. In nucleotides, the CDR3 is TGCGCCAGCAGTCAGGGACTAGCGGGACCCTCCTACAATGAGCAGTTCTTC.

This clonotype has at least ten counts. The chain carries TRBV7-6 and TRBJ2-3; 9 bases are a match to TRBD1. This CDR3 has 15 amino acids. Germline V gene data show CDR1 as SGHVS and CDR2 as FNYEAQ. V gave up 4 bases and J gave up 7 bases; unmatched junction bases: 9. CDR3 DNA: TGTGCCAGCAGCTCACGGACAGGGGAGGGATATACGCAGTATTTT. This encodes CASSSRTGEGYTQYF.

This clonotype has a handful of counts. The chain is built from TRBV27 and TRBJ1-2, with D hard to call. The CDR3 has 14 residues. Germline CDR1 MNHEY, CDR2 SMNVEV (reference sequence). Trimming took 5 bases from V and 4 from J, leaving 14 bases between them. In nucleotides, the CDR3 is TGTGCCAGCAGTCCGAGTGGTACTCCCTATGGCTACACCTTC. It yields the protein CASSPSGTPYGYTF.

V gene TRBV3-1 combines with J gene TRBJ2-2; 10 bases agree with TRBD2. Germline V gene data show CDR1 as LGHDT and CDR2 as YNNKEL (reference sequence). V lost 5 bases, J lost 3 bases, and 6 bases stayed unmatched. This CDR3 spans 16 amino acids. The CDR3 DNA sequence: TGTGCCAGCAGCACAACTAGCGGGGACTACACCGGGGAGCTGTTTTTT. Translated, it gives CASSTTSGDYTGELFF.

This clonotype was observed many times. The genes are TRBV5-6 and TRBJ1-1; TRBD1 matches 7 bases. The CDR3 is 12 residues long. The V gene end was trimmed by 8 bases and the J gene end by 0 bases; junction bases not matched to a gene: 1. The germline V gene encodes CDR1 SGHDT and CDR2 YYEEEE. CDR3 nucleotide sequence: TGTGCCAGTGGACAGGTGAACACTGAAGCTTTCTTT. Translated, it gives CASGQVNTEAFF.

This clonotype has more than one count but fewer than ten. This chain joins TRBV18 and TRBJ2-7; 10 bases line up with TRBD1. The germline V gene has CDR1 KGHSH and CDR2 LQKENI. J lost 2 bases, V lost 5 bases, and 6 bases had no gene match. The CDR3 runs 15 residues. The CDR3 DNA reads as TGTGCCAGCTCATCCGGGACAGGGGAACCCTACGAGCAGTACTTC. Translating it yields CASSSGTGEPYEQYF.

This clonotype showed up many times. At one end, the junction sequence differs from germline, possibly due to a read error. The CDR3 here is CASSPFQGMDSPLHF. The CDR3 DNA is TGTGCCAGCTCACCCTTTCAGGGGATGGATTCACCCCTCCATTTT. The genes are TRBV18 and TRBJ1-6, with D perhaps TRBD1 (6 bases). The CDR3 has 15 amino acids. From germline, CDR1 is KGHSH and CDR2 LQKENI.

In DNA, the CDR3 is TGCAGTGCTAGAGATCAAAATAAGCAGTTCTTC. Protein: CSARDQNKQFF. This chain uses TRBV20-1 with TRBJ2-1, with D unresolved. Germline CDR1 is DFQATT and CDR2 is SNEGSKA (reference sequence). Trimming removed 0 bases from V and 11 bases from J, with 8 bases in between. The CDR3 consists of 11 residues.

This clonotype was picked up a small number of times. The chain employs TRBV7-9 and TRBJ2-5; 8 bases agree with TRBD1. CDR1 SEHNR and CDR2 FQNEAQ come from the germline V gene (reference sequence). The CDR3 is made up of 17 amino acids. Trimming removed 2 bases from V and 5 bases from J; junction bases left unmatched: 13. CDR3 protein: CASSLFTGTGTRETQYF. As DNA, the CDR3 is TGTGCCAGCAGCTTATTCACCGGGACAGGTACACGGGAGACCCAGTACTTC.

At least ten counts were recorded for this clonotype. The chain carries TRBV9 and TRBJ1-1; D is possibly TRBD1 (6 bases). The V gene's germline CDR1 is SGDLS and CDR2 YYNGEE. The CDR3 extends over 13 amino acids. V dropped 4 bases and J dropped 7 bases, with 14 bases sitting between them. The CDR3 loop is CASSPNRDGEAFF. In DNA form, the CDR3 reads TGTGCCAGCAGCCCTAACAGGGACGGTGAAGCTTTCTTT.

There are many counts of this clonotype. This chain connects TRBV19 to TRBJ2-1, with D tentatively TRBD1 (6 bases). Germline values: CDR1 LNHDA, CDR2 SQIVND (reference sequence). The CDR3 extends over 13 amino acids. V shed 3 bases and J shed 4 bases, with 7 bases lying between them. The chain's CDR3 is CASSMDRYNEQFF. The CDR3 DNA is TGTGCCAGTAGTATGGACAGATACAATGAGCAGTTCTTC.

The chain carries TRBV10-2 and TRBJ2-2; 10 positions match TRBD1. The ends lost 8 bases at V and 9 bases at J; junction bases unmatched: 12. The CDR3 extends over 15 amino acids. Germline CDR1 reads WSHSY; CDR2 reads SAAADI. The CDR3 loop is CASLPRTGGFRELFF. In DNA form, the CDR3 reads TGCGCCAGCCTCCCTCGGACAGGGGGGTTTAGGGAGCTGTTTTTT.

This chain uses TRBV29-1 with TRBJ2-7; possibly TRBD1 for D (6 bases). The CDR3 totals 11 residues. CDR1 is SQVTM, CDR2 ANQGSEA, per germline. V gave up 7 bases and J gave up 2 bases, with 9 bases separating them. The CDR3: CSAWTAYEQYF. The DNA of the CDR3 is TGCAGCGCCTGGACAGCCTACGAGCAGTACTTC.

This clonotype was recorded many times. V usage is TRBV7-2 and J usage is TRBJ2-5; no clear D. Trimming left V 4 bases short and J 3 bases short, with 9 bases between. Germline CDR1 SGHTA, CDR2 FQGNSA. The CDR3 has 13 amino acids. CDR3 bases: TGTGCCAGCAGCTCCTACTATGAAGAGACCCAGTACTTC. Translating gives CASSSYYEETQYF.

About this clonotype: The CDR3 does not end in the conserved phenylalanine or tryptophan, so this is likely a read error. DNA for the CDR3: TGTGCCACCAGCAGAAGACAGGGTGTAGATACGCAGTATTCT. Its translation: CATSRRQGVDTQYS. This chain joins TRBV15 and TRBJ2-3; 7 bases agree with TRBD1. The J segment lost 5 bases and the V segment lost 2 bases, leaving 4 bases of the junction unmatched. The germline gives CDR1 LNHNV, CDR2 YYDKDF (reference sequence). The CDR3 consists of 14 residues.

Only a few counts were recorded for this clonotype. The chain recombines TRBV4-1 with TRBJ1-2; D is unclear. Trimming stripped 1 base from V and 5 bases from J, with 17 bases between. The CDR3 runs to 16 residues. Germline V lookup: CDR1 MGHRA, CDR2 YSYEKL. This CDR3 reads CASSQVQANPSYGYTF. The DNA of the CDR3 is TGCGCCAGCAGCCAAGTCCAGGCGAACCCATCATATGGCTACACCTTC.

This clonotype appeared many times. An end of the junction differs from the germline gene, which may be a read error. The rearrangement uses TRBV7-7 and TRBJ1-5, with 7 bases matching TRBD1. This CDR3 spans 15 amino acids. Germline V gene lookup returns CDR1 SSHAT and CDR2 FNYEAQ (reference sequence). CDR3 sequence (DNA): TGTGCTAGCAAACCAGGGACAGACACTTATCAGCCCCAGCATTTT. Its translation: CASKPGTDTYQPQHF.

This clonotype was seen ten or more times. V gene TRBV6-5 combines with J gene TRBJ2-7; D unclear. V lost 6 bases, J lost 6 bases, and 21 bases lay in between. The CDR3 is 15 amino acids. Looked up from germline, CDR1 is MNHEY and CDR2 is SVGAGI. This CDR3 is CASSSGRLPWGEQYF. CDR3 nucleotide sequence: TGTGCCAGCAGCTCCGGCAGACTCCCCTGGGGCGAGCAGTACTTC.

The genes are TRBV6-5 and TRBJ1-1; weak D call: TRBD1 (5 bases). Deletions cut 0 bases from V and 4 bases from J, with 12 bases between. The CDR3 has 15 amino acids. Germline-derived CDR1 and CDR2 are MNHEY and SVGAGI. The DNA for the CDR3 is TGTGCCAGCAGTTACTCGAGGGAGGGGACCACTGAAGCTTTCTTT. Protein product: CASSYSREGTTEAFF.

This clonotype came up a few times. V usage is TRBV19 and J usage is TRBJ2-1, with D perhaps TRBD2 (6 bases). Germline V CDR1 and CDR2: LNHDA, SQIVND (reference sequence). V gave up 7 bases and J gave up 7 bases, with 17 bases separating them. CDR3 length: 14 amino acids. The CDR3 reads CASIPPGGANEQFF. The CDR3 bases are TGTGCCAGTATTCCCCCCGGAGGGGCGAATGAGCAGTTCTTC.

The rearrangement uses TRBV19 and TRBJ1-1; D unclear. There are 14 residues in the CDR3. V lost 3 bases to trimming and J lost 0 bases, with 8 bases between them. The germline V gene encodes CDR1 LNHDA and CDR2 SQIVND (reference sequence). The CDR3 bases are TGTGCCAGTAGTATCGGCAGACTGAACACTGAAGCTTTCTTT. This gives the protein CASSIGRLNTEAFF.

CDR3 sequence: CASSYGTGGGNEQFF. The CDR3 DNA sequence: TGTGCCAGCAGTTACGGAACGGGGGGGGGAAATGAGCAGTTCTTC. The chain has TRBV6-5 and TRBJ2-1, with TRBD2 identical over 8 bases. With 2 bases clipped from V and 7 bases from J, the junction kept 7 bases outside the gene matches. The CDR3 sequence is 15 residues long. Germline lookup yields CDR1 MNHEY and CDR2 SVGAGI.

This CDR3 reads CASSLRTANYGYTF. The CDR3, as DNA: TGCGCCAGCAGCCTTCGGACAGCTAACTATGGCTACACCTTC. The chain uses TRBV5-1 and TRBJ1-2; tentative D call: TRBD1 (6 bases). The CDR3 loop spans 14 amino acids. The V end lost 4 bases, the J end lost 0 bases, and 10 bases lay between the germline ends. CDR1 is SGHRS and CDR2 is YFSETQ in the germline V gene.